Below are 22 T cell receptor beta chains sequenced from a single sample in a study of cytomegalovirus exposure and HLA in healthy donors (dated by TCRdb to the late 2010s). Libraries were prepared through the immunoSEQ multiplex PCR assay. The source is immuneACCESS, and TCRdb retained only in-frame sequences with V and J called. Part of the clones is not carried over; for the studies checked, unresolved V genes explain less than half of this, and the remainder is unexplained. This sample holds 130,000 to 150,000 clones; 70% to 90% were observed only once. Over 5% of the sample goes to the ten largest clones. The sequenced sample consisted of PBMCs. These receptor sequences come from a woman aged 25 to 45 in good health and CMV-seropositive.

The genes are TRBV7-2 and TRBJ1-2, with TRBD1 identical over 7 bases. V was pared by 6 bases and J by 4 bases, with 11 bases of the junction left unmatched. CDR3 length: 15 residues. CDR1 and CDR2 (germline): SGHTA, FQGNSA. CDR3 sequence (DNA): TGTGCCAGCAGGCGGGACAGCCGGACGACCTATGGCTACACCTTC. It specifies CASRRDSRTTYGYTF.

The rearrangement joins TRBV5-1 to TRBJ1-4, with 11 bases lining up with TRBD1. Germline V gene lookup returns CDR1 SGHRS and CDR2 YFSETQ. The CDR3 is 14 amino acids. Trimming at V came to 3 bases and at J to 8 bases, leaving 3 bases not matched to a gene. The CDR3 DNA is TGCGCCAGCAGCTCGGACAGGGGGCAAGAAAAACTGTTTTTT. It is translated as CASSSDRGQEKLFF.

In DNA form, the CDR3 reads TGTGCCAGCAGCTTGCCCGAGGTGGAGGGTGGCTACGAGCAGTACTTC. As protein: CASSLPEVEGGYEQYF. The gene calls are TRBV7-9 and TRBJ2-7; D perhaps matches TRBD2 (6 bases). CDR1 SEHNR and CDR2 FQNEAQ come from the germline V gene (reference sequence). The CDR3 consists of 16 residues. Trimming cost V 3 bases and J 3 bases, with 18 bases left between them.

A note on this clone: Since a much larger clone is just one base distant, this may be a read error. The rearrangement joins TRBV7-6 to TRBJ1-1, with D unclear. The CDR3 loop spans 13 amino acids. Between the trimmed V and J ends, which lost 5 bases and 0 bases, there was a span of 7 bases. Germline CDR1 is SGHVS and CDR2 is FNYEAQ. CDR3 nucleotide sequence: TGTGCCAGCAGCCCACAGATGAACACTGAAGCTTTCTTT. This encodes CASSPQMNTEAFF.

CDR3 nucleotide sequence: TGTGCCAGCTCACCATCGCAGGCAGAAGGCTATGGCTACACCTTC. Encoded protein: CASSPSQAEGYGYTF. The chain links TRBV18 to TRBJ1-2; unclear D gene. V was clipped by 2 bases and J by 4 bases, with 14 bases between them. The germline V gene has CDR1 KGHSH and CDR2 LQKENI. The CDR3 has 15 amino acids.

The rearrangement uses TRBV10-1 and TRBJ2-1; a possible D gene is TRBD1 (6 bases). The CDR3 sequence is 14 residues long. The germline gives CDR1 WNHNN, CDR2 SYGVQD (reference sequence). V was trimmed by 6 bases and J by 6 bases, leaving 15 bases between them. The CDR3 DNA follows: TGCGCCAGCAGCAACAGGGAACGGGGCAATGAGCAGTTCTTC. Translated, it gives CASSNRERGNEQFF.

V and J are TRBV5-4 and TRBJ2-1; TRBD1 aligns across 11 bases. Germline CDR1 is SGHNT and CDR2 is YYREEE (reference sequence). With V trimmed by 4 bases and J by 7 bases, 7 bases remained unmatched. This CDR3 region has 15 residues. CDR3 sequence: CASSPRGTGGNEQFF. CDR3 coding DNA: TGTGCCAGCAGCCCCCGCGGGACAGGGGGGAATGAGCAGTTCTTC.

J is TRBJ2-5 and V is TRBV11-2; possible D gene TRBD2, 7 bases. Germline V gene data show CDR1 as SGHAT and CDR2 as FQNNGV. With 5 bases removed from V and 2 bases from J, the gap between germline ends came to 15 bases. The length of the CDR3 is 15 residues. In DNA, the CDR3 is TGTGCCAGCAGCCTAGGGGGGGGCGGTCAAGAGACCCAGTACTTC. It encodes CASSLGGGGQETQYF.

The CDR3 region has the DNA TGTGCCAGCAAGGGGAACGAAGAGACCCAGTACTTC. As protein: CASKGNEETQYF. The V call is TRBV2, the J call TRBJ2-5, with D perhaps TRBD1 (5 bases). The V end was cut by 7 bases, the J end by 3 bases, with 9 bases between. Germline V gene lookup returns CDR1 SNHLY and CDR2 FYNNEI. CDR3 length: 12 amino acids.

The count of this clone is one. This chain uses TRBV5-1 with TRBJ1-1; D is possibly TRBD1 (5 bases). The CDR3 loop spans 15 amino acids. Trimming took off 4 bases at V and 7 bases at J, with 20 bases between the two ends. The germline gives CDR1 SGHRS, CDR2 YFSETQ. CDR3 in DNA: TGCGCCAGCAGCCCGGAGGGACGGAAGGGGCGTGAAGCTTTCTTT. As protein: CASSPEGRKGREAFF. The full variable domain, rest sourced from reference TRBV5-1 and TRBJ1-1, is KAGVTQTPRYLIKTRGQQVTLSCSPISGHRSVSWYQQTPGQGLQFLFEYFSETQRNKGNFPGRFSGRQFSNSRSEMNVSTLELGDSALYLCASSPEGRKGREAFFGQGTRLTVV.

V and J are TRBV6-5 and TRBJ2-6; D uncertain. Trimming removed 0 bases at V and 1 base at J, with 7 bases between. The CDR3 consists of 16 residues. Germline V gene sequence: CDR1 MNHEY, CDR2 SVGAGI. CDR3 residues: CASSYSEASGANVLTF. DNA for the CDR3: TGTGCCAGCAGTTACTCTGAGGCGTCTGGGGCCAACGTCCTGACTTTC.

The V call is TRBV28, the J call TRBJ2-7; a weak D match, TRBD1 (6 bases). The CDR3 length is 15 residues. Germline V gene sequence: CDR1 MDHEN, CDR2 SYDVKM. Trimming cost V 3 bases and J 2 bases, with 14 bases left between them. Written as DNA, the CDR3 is TGTGCCAGCAGTTTTACAGGGAATGGGGCCTACGAGCAGTACTTC. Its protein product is CASSFTGNGAYEQYF.

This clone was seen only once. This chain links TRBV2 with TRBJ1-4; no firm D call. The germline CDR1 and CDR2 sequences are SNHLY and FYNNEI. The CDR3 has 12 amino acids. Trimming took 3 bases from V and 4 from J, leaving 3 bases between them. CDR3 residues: CASSDRNEKLFF. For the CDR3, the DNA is TGTGCCAGCAGTGACCGTAATGAAAAACTGTTTTTT.

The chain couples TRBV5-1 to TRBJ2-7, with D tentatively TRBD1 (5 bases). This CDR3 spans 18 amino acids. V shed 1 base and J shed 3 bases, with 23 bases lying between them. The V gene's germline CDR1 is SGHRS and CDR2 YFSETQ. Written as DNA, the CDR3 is TGCGCCAGCAGCTTGACTTCCCCTCTGGCAGGGAAAGGCTACGAGCAGTACTTC. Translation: CASSLTSPLAGKGYEQYF.

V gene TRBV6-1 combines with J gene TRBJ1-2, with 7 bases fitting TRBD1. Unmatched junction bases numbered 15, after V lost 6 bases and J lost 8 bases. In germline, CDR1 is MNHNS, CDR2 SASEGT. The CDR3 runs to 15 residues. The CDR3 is CASSDLTETGQGYTF. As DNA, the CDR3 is TGTGCCAGCAGCGACTTAACCGAGACAGGGCAAGGCTACACCTTC.

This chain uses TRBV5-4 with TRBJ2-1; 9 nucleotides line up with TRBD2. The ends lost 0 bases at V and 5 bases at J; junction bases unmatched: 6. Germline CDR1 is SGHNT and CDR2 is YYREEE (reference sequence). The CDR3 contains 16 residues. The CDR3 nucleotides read TGTGCCAGCAGCTTGGGTATCCTAGCGGGGAACAATGAGCAGTTCTTC. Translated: CASSLGILAGNNEQFF.

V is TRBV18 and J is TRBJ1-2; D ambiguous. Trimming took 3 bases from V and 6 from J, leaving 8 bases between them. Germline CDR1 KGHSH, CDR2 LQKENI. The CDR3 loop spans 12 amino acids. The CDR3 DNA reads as TGTGCCAGCTCACCTTCGGGGAATGGCTACACCTTC. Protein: CASSPSGNGYTF.

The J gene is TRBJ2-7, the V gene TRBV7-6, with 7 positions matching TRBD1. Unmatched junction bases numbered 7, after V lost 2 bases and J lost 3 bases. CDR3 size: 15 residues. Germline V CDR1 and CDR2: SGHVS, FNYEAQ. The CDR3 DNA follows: TGTGCCAGCAGCTTAAATGAGGGGGCAGGCTACGAGCAGTACTTC. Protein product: CASSLNEGAGYEQYF.

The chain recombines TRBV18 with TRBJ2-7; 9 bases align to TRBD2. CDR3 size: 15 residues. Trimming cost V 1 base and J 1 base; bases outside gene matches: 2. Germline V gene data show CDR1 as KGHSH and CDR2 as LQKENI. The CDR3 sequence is CASSPRLAESYEQYF. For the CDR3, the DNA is TGTGCCAGCTCACCACGACTAGCGGAGTCCTACGAGCAGTACTTC. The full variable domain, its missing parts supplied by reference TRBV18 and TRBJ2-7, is NAGVMQNPRHLVRRRGQEARLRCSPMKGHSHVYWYRQLPEEGLKFMVYLQKENIIDESGMPKERFSAEFPKEGPSILRIQQVVRGDSAAYFCASSPRLAESYEQYFGPGTRLTVT.

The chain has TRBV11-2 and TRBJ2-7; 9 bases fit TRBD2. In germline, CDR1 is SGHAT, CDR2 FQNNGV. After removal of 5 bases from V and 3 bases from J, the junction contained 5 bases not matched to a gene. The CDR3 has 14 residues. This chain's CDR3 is CASSTISGGYEQYF. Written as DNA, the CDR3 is TGTGCCAGCAGCACGATTAGCGGGGGCTACGAGCAGTACTTC.

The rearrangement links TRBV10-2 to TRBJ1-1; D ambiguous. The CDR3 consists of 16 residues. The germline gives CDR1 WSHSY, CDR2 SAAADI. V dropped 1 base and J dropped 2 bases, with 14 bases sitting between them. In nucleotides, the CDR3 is TGCGCCAGCAGTGAGTTCTTTTCGGGTCCAAACACTGAAGCTTTCTTT. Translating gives CASSEFFSGPNTEAFF.

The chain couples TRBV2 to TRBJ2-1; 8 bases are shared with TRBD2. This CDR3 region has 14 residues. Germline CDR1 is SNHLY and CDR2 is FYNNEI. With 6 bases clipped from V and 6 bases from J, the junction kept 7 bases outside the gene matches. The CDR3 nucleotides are TGTGCCAGCAGGCCGGGACTAGGCTCCAATGAGCAGTTCTTC. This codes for CASRPGLGSNEQFF.